The sequence of this TCR beta chain was determined in a study of human T cells and chemical hapten exposure. Study context: Affected patients, primarily female, had alopecia areata, totalis or universalis.

J gave up 2 bases and V 2 bases, and 5 bases lay outside the gene matches. The CDR3 is made up of 15 amino acids. The germline V gene encodes CDR1 MNHEY and CDR2 SMNVEV (reference sequence). TCRdb redid the calling of the RACE reads with MiXCR, one entry per CDR3 protein. The sample yields some 380,000 distinct CDR3 sequences, approximately 5% seen once. Time point in this sample: patch test 1, 2 weeks after DPC sensitization. Treatment defined: therapeutic diphenylcyclopropenone sensitization with weekly scalp DPC. The sequence was collected from a woman between 45 and 65 years old with alopecia areata. Some clones in this sample may be carry-over from other donors' samples. This sequence joins TRBV27 and TRBJ2-7; TRBD2 aligns across 8 bases. This specimen consisted of whole blood, obtained in connection with sensitization to the hapten diphenylcyclopropenone (DPC). CDR3: CASSLGGGRPYEQYF. DNA for the CDR3: TGTGCCAGCAGTTTAGGCGGCGGGAGGCCCTACGAGCAGTACTTC.